This T cell receptor (beta chain) was recorded in a study of blood T cell repertoires in COVID-19. The CDR3 contains 13 residues. Trimming removed 6 bases at V and 5 bases at J, with 13 bases between. Germline V gene lookup returns CDR1 MDHEN and CDR2 SYDVKM. This table comes from immunoSEQ multiplex PCR, and its TCRdb copy is limited to in-frame clones, with some not included. The profile shows roughly 24,000 clones, 88% of them singletons. Sequenced: peripheral blood. The chain uses TRBV28 and TRBJ1-2; D may be TRBD1 (5 bases). The TCR sequence derives from a man in his 70s in a cohort sampled during active COVID-19. The CDR3 protein is CASSSGGVYGYTF. The CDR3 nucleotides read TGTGCCAGCAGCTCGGGGGGGGTTTATGGCTACACCTTC.